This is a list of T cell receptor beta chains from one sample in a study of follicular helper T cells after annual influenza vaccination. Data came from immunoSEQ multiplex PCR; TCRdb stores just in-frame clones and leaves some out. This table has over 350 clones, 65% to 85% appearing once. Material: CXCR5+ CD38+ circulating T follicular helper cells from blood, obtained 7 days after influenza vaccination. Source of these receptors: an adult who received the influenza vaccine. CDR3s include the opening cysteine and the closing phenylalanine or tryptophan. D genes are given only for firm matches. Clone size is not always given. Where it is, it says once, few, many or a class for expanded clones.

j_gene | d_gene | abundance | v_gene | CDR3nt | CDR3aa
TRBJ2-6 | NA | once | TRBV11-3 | TGTGCCAGCAGCCTGGTGTCATCTCGACAAAGTCGGGCCAACGTCCTGACTTTC | CASSLVSSRQSRANVLTF
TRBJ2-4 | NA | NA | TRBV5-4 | TGTGCCAGCAGCTCCCGGCGGGTGGGAACCAAAAACATTCAGTACTTC | CASSSRRVGTKNIQYF
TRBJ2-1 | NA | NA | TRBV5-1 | TGCGCCAGCAGCTTGGTTACATTGGACGGGTACAATGAGCAGTTCTTC | CASSLVTLDGYNEQFF
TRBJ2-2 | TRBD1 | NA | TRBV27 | TGTGCCAGCAGCTCCGGGACAGCAGGCACCGGGGAGCTGTTTTTT | CASSSGTAGTGELFF
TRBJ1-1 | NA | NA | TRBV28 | TGTGCCCTACAGCAGCTCCAGAACACTGAAGCTTTCTTT | CALQQLQNTEAFF
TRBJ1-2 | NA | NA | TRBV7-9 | TGTGCCGGCAGCTTAGCCGGGGGTAATGGCTACACCTTC | CAGSLAGGNGYTF
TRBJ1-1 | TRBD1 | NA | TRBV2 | TGTGCCAGCTCACTTGGGTCACAGGGGGCTTGGAACACTGAAGCTTTCTTT | CASSLGSQGAWNTEAFF
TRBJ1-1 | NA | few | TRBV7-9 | TGTGCCAGCAGCTTAGACAGGGCGGCGGCTGAAGCTTTCTTT | CASSLDRAAAEAFF
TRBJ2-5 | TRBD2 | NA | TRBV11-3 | TGTGCCAGCAGCTTAGAGCGGGGGGGGTTTCGAGAGACCCAGTACTTC | CASSLERGGFRETQYF
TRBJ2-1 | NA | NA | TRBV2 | TGTGCCAGCAGTGAAGCGGGCAGGGTGGGGAATGAGCAGTTCTTC | CASSEAGRVGNEQFF
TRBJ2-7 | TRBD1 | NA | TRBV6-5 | TGTGCCAGCAGTTACGGGCCGGACAGGAGGTACGAGCAGTACTTC | CASSYGPDRRYEQYF
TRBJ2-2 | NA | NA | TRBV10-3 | TGTGCCATCAGGGGAACCACCGGGGAGCTGTTTTTT | CAIRGTTGELFF
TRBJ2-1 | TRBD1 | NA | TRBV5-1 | TGCGCCAGCAGCTGGGGGAAGGACAGGGTCACCTACAATGAGCAGTTCTTC | CASSWGKDRVTYNEQFF
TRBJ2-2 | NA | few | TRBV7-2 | TGTGCCAGCAGCCTTAATACCGGGGAGCTGTTTTTT | CASSLNTGELFF
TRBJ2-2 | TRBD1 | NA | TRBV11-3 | TGTGCCAGCAGCCCAGGGGGCACGAACACCGGGGAGCTGTTTTTT | CASSPGGTNTGELFF